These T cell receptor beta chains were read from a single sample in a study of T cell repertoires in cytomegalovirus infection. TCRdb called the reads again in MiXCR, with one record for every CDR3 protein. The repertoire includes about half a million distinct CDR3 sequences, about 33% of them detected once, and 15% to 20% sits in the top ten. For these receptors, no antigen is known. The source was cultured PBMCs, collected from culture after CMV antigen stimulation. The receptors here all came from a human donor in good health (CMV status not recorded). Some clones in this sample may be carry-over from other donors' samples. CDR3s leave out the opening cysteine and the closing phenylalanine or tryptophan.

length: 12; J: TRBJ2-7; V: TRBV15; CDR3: ATSRDRGRYEQY
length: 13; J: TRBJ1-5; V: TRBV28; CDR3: ASTPSTTTNQPQH
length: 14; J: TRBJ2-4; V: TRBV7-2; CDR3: ASSRRLAGGWDIQY
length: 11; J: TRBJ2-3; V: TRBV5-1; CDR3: ASSPVGVDTQY
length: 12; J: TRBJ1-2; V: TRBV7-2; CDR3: ASSPRTVRYGYT
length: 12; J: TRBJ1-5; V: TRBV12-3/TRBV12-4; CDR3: ASSFQYGNQPQH
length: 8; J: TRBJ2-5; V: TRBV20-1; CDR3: SAIRGTQY
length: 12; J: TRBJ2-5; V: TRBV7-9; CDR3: ASSLDDPQETQY
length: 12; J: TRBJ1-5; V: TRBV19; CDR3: ASSIVDSNQPQH
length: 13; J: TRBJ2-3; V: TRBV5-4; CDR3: ASSAQPESTDTQY
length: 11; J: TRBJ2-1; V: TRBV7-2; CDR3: ASSLEPFNEQF
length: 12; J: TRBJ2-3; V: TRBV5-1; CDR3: ASRDGASTDTQY
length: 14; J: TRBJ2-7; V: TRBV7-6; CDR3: ASRESRVAGAGEQY
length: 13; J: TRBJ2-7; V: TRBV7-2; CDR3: ASSPDGLAKYEQY
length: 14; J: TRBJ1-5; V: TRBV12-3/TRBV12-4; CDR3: ASSPEGTHGNQPQH
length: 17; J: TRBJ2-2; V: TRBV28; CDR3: ASSFGLAGALANTGELF
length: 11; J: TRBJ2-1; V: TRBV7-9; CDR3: ASSLANGIEQF
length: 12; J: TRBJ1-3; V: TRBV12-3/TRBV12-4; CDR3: ASSLQGLGNTIY
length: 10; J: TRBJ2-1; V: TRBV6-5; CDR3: ASSRTGLEQF
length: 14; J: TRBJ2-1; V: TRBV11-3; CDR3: ASSLEVSGGGSEQF
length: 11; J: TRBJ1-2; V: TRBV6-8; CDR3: ASTGTLNYGYT
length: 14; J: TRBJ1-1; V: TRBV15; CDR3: ATSRGLGQGGTEAF
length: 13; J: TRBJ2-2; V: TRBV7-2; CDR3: ASSLLTSITGELF